This entry concerns a single TCR beta chain. This sample was taken from a study of OX40 agonist ivuxolimab in advanced cancers. This table comes from immunoSEQ multiplex PCR, and its TCRdb copy is limited to in-frame clones, with some not included. The sample shows roughly 100,000 clones, around nine tenths of them seen only once. V was cut by 1 base and J by 1 base, with 8 bases left in between. CDR1 is SGHTA and CDR2 is FQGNSA in the germline V gene. The CDR3 extends over 15 amino acids. This sequence was found in an adult with an advanced solid tumor such as melanoma, head and neck, liver or kidney cancer. The gene calls are TRBV7-2 and TRBJ1-5; D unresolved. This specimen consisted of CD4+ or CD8+ T cells sorted from blood, obtained in a trial of the OX40 agonist ivuxolimab. The CDR3: CASSLGQLSNQPQHF. CDR3 sequence (DNA): TGTGCCAGCAGCTTAGGCCAGTTAAGCAATCAGCCCCAGCATTTT.